Presented here are 8 T cell receptor beta chains from one specimen sequenced in a study of T cells in Graves' hyperthyroidism and ophthalmopathy. Amplification of TCR beta CDR3 regions was performed using RNA transcripts as template. When the TCR CDR3 underwent first-round RT-PCR, the HTBI primer set was used. MiXCR, run by TCRdb on the multiplex PCR reads, gives a single entry per CDR3 protein. The data hold about 290,000 distinct CDR3 sequences, with 10% to 15% observed a single time. Sequencing input: blood. These receptors all stem from a woman younger than 45 with Graves' hyperthyroidism that later progressed to Graves' ophthalmopathy.

This clonotype was detected ten times or more. The chain links TRBV18 to TRBJ2-7; D is unresolved. This CDR3 has 11 residues. Per germline, CDR1 KGHSH and CDR2 LQKENI. Trimming removed 2 bases at V and 6 bases at J, with 5 bases between. The CDR3 coding sequence is TGTGCCAGCTCACCAGGGTTCGAGCAGTACTTC. Its translation is CASSPGFEQYF.

This clonotype was picked up a small number of times. The chain combines TRBV9 with TRBJ1-1; 7 bases map to TRBD1. V was pared by 4 bases and J by 4 bases, with 16 bases of the junction left unmatched. Germline CDR1 reads SGDLS; CDR2 reads YYNGEE. CDR3 length: 17 amino acids. CDR3 sequence: CASSLGGQPVASTEAFF. The CDR3, as DNA: TGTGCCAGCAGCCTAGGGGGACAGCCCGTTGCGAGCACTGAAGCTTTCTTT.

This clonotype was picked up many times. The rearrangement uses TRBV3-1 and TRBJ2-2; no reliable D call. This CDR3 comprises 12 residues. Trimming removed 0 bases at V and 7 bases at J, with 3 bases between. Looked up from germline, CDR1 is LGHDT and CDR2 is YNNKEL (reference sequence). The CDR3 region has the DNA TGTGCCAGCAGCCAAGACAACGGGGAGCTGTTTTTT. Protein sequence: CASSQDNGELFF.

This clonotype was recorded many times. The J gene is TRBJ1-1, the V gene TRBV20-1, with D uncertain. Between the trimmed V and J ends, which lost 7 bases and 3 bases, there was a span of 12 bases. Germline V lookup: CDR1 DFQATT, CDR2 SNEGSKA (reference sequence). CDR3 length equals 12 residues. This CDR3 is CSGGEMDTEAFF. Written as DNA, the CDR3 is TGCAGTGGGGGAGAGATGGACACTGAAGCTTTCTTT.

The chain carries TRBV24-1 and TRBJ2-3; 11 bases align to TRBD2. The trim removed 7 bases at V and 1 base at J, leaving 3 bases unmatched. Germline V gene lookup returns CDR1 KGHDR and CDR2 SFDVKD. The length of the CDR3 is 15 residues. DNA for the CDR3: TGTGCCACCAGAGGGACTAGCGGACGCACAGATACGCAGTATTTT. Protein sequence: CATRGTSGRTDTQYF.

This clonotype has at least ten counts. This sequence joins TRBV7-2 and TRBJ1-1; 7 nucleotides line up with TRBD1. Per germline, CDR1 SGHTA and CDR2 FQGNSA. Trimming removed 6 bases from V and 2 bases from J; junction bases left unmatched: 6. This CDR3 spans 14 amino acids. The CDR3 region has the DNA TGTGCCAGCAGAAAGGGACAGCATAACACTGAAGCTTTCTTT. This encodes CASRKGQHNTEAFF.

There are many counts of this clonotype. The V call is TRBV20-1, the J call TRBJ2-1; TRBD2 is a possible D gene (6 bases). Germline V gene data show CDR1 as DFQATT and CDR2 as SNEGSKA (reference sequence). Trimming took 5 bases from V and 1 from J, leaving 12 bases between them. The CDR3 runs 14 residues. The CDR3 loop is CSASRDLSYNEQFF. For the CDR3, the DNA is TGCAGTGCTTCCCGGGACTTATCCTACAATGAGCAGTTCTTC.

The chain links TRBV19 to TRBJ2-3; 8 positions agree with TRBD1. Trimming cost V 5 bases and J 5 bases; bases outside gene matches: 9. There are 15 residues in the CDR3. CDR1 and CDR2 (germline): LNHDA, SQIVND (reference sequence). CDR3 nucleotides: TGTGCCAGTAGTTTCTCGGCAGGGGGCCTAGATACGCAGTATTTT. Its protein product is CASSFSAGGLDTQYF.